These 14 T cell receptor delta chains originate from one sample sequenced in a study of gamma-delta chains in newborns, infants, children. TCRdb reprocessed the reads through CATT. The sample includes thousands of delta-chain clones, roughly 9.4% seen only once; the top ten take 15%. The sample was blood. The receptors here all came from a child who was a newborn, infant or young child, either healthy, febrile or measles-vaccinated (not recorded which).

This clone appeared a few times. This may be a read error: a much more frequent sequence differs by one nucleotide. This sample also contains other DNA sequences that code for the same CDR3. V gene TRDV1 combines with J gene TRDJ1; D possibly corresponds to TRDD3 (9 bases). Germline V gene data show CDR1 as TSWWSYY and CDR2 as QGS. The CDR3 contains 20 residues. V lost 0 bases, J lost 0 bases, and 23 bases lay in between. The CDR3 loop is CALGELERFLPGGYTDKLIF. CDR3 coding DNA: TGTGCTCTTGGGGAACTCGAACGCTTCCTACCTGGGGGATACACCGATAAACTCATCTTT.

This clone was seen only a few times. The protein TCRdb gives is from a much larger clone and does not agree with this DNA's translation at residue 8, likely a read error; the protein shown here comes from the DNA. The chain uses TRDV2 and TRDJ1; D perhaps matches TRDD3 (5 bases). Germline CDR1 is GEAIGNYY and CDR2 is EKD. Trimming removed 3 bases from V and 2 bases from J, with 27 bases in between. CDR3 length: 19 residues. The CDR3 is CACDGPLEDRRRETDKLIF. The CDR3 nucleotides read TGTGCCTGTGACGGCCCGCTGGAGGATAGGAGGAGAGAAACCGATAAACTCATCTTT.

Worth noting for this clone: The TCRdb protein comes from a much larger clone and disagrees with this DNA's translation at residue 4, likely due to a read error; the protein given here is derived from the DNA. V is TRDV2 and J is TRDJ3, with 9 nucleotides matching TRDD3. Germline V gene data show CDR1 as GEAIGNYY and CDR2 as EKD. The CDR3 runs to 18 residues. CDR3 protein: CACGTVGGYSWDTRQMFF. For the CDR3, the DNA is TGTGCCTGTGGCACCGTTGGGGGATACTCCTGGGACACCCGACAGATGTTTTTC.

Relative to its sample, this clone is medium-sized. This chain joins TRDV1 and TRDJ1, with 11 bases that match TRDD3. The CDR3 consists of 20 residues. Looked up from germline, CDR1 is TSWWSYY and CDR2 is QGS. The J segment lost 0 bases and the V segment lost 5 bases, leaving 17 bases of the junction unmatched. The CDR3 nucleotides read TGTGCTCTTGGGACCCCCACCCGACTGGGGGATAAGGGGTACACCGATAAACTCATCTTT. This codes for CALGTPTRLGDKGYTDKLIF.

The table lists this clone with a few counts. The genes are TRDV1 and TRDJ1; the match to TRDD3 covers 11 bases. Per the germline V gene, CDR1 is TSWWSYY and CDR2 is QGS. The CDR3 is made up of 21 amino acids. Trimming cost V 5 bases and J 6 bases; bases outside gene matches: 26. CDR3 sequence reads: CALGPSFFFPASGGYAYKLIF. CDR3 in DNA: TGTGCTCTTGGGCCATCCTTCTTTTTCCCTGCAAGTGGGGGATACGCATATAAACTCATCTTT.

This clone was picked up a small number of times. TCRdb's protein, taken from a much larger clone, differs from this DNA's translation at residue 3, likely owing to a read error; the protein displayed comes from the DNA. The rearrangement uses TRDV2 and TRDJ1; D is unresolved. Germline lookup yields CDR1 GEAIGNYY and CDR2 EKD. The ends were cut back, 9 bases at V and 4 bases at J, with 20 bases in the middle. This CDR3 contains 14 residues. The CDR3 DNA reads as TGTGCCCGTGGGCGGAGGGACCTAGGCGATAAACTCATCTTT. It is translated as CARGRRDLGDKLIF.

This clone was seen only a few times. The CDR3 sequence: CACDYTGGYRDQKLIF. The CDR3 region has the DNA TGTGCCTGTGACTATACTGGGGGATACCGGGACCAAAAACTCATCTTT. The chain couples TRDV2 to TRDJ1, with 12 bases matching TRDD3. The CDR3 contains 16 residues. Trimming removed 3 bases from V and 8 bases from J; junction bases left unmatched: 12. CDR1 is GEAIGNYY, CDR2 EKD, per germline.

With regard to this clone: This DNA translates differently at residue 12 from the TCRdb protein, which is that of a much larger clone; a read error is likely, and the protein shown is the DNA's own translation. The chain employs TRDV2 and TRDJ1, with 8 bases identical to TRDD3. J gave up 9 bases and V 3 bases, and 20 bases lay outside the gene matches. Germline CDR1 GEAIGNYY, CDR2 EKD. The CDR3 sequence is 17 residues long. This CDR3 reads CACDHILVLGEKRELIF. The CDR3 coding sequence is TGTGCCTGTGACCATATCCTCGTGCTGGGGGAAAAGAGGGAACTCATCTTT.

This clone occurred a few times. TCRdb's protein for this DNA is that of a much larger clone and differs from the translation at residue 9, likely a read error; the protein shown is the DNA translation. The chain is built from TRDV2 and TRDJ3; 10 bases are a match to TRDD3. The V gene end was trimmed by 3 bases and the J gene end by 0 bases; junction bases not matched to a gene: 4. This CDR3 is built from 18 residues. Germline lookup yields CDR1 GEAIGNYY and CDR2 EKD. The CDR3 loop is CACDYTGGCSWDTRQMFF. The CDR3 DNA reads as TGTGCCTGTGACTATACTGGGGGATGCTCCTGGGACACCCGACAGATGTTTTTC.

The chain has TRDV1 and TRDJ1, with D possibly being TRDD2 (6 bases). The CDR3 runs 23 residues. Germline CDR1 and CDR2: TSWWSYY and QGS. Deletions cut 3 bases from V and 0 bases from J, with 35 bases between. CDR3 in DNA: TGTGCTCTTGGGGATAACCGTCCTACGAACCATTACGACAGACCCCTGCACACCGATAAACTCATCTTT. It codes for CALGDNRPTNHYDRPLHTDKLIF.

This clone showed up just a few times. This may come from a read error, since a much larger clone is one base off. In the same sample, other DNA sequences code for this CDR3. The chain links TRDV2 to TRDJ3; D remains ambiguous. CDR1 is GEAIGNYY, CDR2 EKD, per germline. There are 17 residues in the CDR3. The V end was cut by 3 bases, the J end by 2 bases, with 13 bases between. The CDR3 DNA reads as TGTGCCTGTGACGATGTGCTGGCTACCTGGGACACCCGACAGATGTTTTTC. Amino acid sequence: CACDDVLATWDTRQMFF.

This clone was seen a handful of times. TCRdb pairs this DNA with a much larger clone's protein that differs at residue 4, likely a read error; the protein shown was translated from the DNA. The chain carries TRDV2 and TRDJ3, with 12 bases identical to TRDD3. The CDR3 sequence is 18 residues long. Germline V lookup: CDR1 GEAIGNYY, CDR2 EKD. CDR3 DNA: TGTGCCTGTGCCACCCTGGGGGATACGTCCTGGGACACCCGACAGATGTTTTTC. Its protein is CACATLGDTSWDTRQMFF.

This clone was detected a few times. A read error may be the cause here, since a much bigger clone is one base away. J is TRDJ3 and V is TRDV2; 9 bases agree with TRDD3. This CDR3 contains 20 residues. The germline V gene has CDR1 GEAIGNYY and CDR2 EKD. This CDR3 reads CACATVLGIRSSWDTRQMFF. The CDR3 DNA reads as TGTGCCTGTGCCACCGTACTGGGGATACGCAGCTCCTGGGACACCCGACAGATGTTTTTC.

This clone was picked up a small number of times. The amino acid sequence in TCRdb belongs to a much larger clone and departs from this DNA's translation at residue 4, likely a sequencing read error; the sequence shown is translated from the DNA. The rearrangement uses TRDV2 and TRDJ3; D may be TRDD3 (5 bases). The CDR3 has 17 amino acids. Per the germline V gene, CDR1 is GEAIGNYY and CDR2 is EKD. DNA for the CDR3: TGTGCCTGTGCCACCTGGGCGGAGTCCTGGGACACCCGACAGATGTTTTTC. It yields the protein CACATWAESWDTRQMFF.